These 11 T cell receptor beta chains were sequenced from one sample in a study of cytomegalovirus exposure and HLA in healthy donors. Vbeta (60) and Jbeta (13) primers were used in the PCR. The assay was immunoSEQ multiplex PCR, and TCRdb's table has in-frame clones only and misses some. The sample consists of about 150,000 clones, roughly 84% of them appearing once. Sequencing was done on a sample of PBMCs. These receptors originate from a boy aged 2-9 years in good health and CMV-seronegative.

This clone has only a few counts. This chain joins TRBV4-1 and TRBJ2-7, with D tentatively TRBD2 (5 bases). The ends were cut back, 1 base at V and 3 bases at J, with 19 bases in the middle. Germline V gene lookup returns CDR1 MGHRA and CDR2 YSYEKL. This CDR3 contains 17 residues. Written as DNA, the CDR3 is TGCGCCAGCAGCCAAGGACCGGGTGGTAGCGTGAACTACGAGCAGTACTTC. This codes for CASSQGPGGSVNYEQYF.

The chain links TRBV5-1 to TRBJ2-7; 12 nucleotides agree with TRBD1. The J segment lost 4 bases and the V segment lost 2 bases, leaving 7 bases of the junction unmatched. Germline V gives CDR1 SGHRS, CDR2 YFSETQ. This CDR3 has 16 residues. The CDR3 coding sequence is TGCGCCAGCAGCTTAGGGACAGGGGGCGCGGGGTACGAGCAGTACTTC. This codes for CASSLGTGGAGYEQYF. Drawing the rest from reference TRBV5-1 and TRBJ2-7, the complete variable domain is KAGVTQTPRYLIKTRGQQVTLSCSPISGHRSVSWYQQTPGQGLQFLFEYFSETQRNKGNFPGRFSGRQFSNSRSEMNVSTLELGDSALYLCASSLGTGGAGYEQYFGPGTRLTVT.

The J gene is TRBJ2-7, the V gene TRBV19, with a tentative D call TRBD1 (5 bases). Trimming cost V 4 bases and J 2 bases, with 9 bases left between them. In germline, CDR1 is LNHDA, CDR2 SQIVND (reference sequence). CDR3 length: 13 residues. This chain's CDR3 is CASSRGLTYEQYF. CDR3 bases: TGTGCCAGTAGTAGGGGCTTAACCTACGAGCAGTACTTC.

CDR3 sequence reads: CASSWEEKGYTF. CDR3 DNA sequence: TGTGCCAGCTCGTGGGAGGAAAAGGGCTACACCTTC. The genes are TRBV18 and TRBJ1-2, with D unclear. Germline V gene lookup returns CDR1 KGHSH and CDR2 LQKENI. The V and J ends lost 6 bases and 8 bases respectively, with 13 bases between them. This CDR3 has 12 residues.

Only a few counts were recorded for this clone. The chain uses TRBV6-6 and TRBJ2-7, with 7 bases aligning to TRBD1. Germline CDR1 MNHNY, CDR2 SVGAGI (reference sequence). Germline trimming cut 0 bases from V and 3 bases from J; bases unmatched to any gene: 2. The CDR3 has 14 amino acids. CDR3 residues: CASSYSRDSYEQYF. CDR3 DNA: TGTGCCAGCAGTTACTCCCGGGACAGCTACGAGCAGTACTTC.

This chain links TRBV2 with TRBJ2-1; tentatively, D is TRBD2 (6 bases). The ends were cut back, 8 bases at V and 8 bases at J, with 16 bases in the middle. CDR3 size: 13 residues. Germline CDR1 and CDR2: SNHLY and FYNNEI. CDR3 bases: TGTGCCAGCGGGGAGGCGGAAAAGGATGAGCAGTTCTTC. It codes for CASGEAEKDEQFF.

J is TRBJ2-1 and V is TRBV6-1, with D maybe TRBD1 (7 bases). CDR3 length equals 17 residues. Germline V gene data show CDR1 as MNHNS and CDR2 as SASEGT. Trimming took 4 bases from V and 7 from J, leaving 23 bases between them. The CDR3 bases are TGTGCCAGCAGTGGGGGAGGAGGGGGCGCGGGTAGGAATGAGCAGTTCTTC. Amino acids: CASSGGGGGAGRNEQFF.

This chain links TRBV18 with TRBJ2-7, with D possibly matching TRBD1 (6 bases). V was clipped by 3 bases and J by 4 bases, with 10 bases between them. The germline CDR1 and CDR2 sequences are KGHSH and LQKENI. This CDR3 contains 13 residues. The CDR3 spells CASSPGQPYEQYF. The CDR3 DNA follows: TGTGCCAGCTCACCCGGACAGCCGTACGAGCAGTACTTC. Full variable domain (rest looked up from reference TRBV18 and TRBJ2-7): NAGVMQNPRHLVRRRGQEARLRCSPMKGHSHVYWYRQLPEEGLKFMVYLQKENIIDESGMPKERFSAEFPKEGPSILRIQQVVRGDSAAYFCASSPGQPYEQYFGPGTRLTVT.

This chain joins TRBV30 and TRBJ2-7, with 8 bases aligning to TRBD2. CDR3 length: 13 residues. Unmatched junction bases numbered 6, after V lost 5 bases and J lost 3 bases. CDR1 is GTSNPN, CDR2 SVGIG, per germline (reference sequence). CDR3: CAWSAGGNYEQYF. The CDR3 region has the DNA TGTGCCTGGTCGGCGGGGGGAAACTACGAGCAGTACTTC.

The chain combines TRBV15 with TRBJ1-2, with D perhaps TRBD1 (6 bases). Trimming shortened V by 0 bases and J by 5 bases, and 10 bases separated the two germline ends. Germline CDR1 LNHNV, CDR2 YYDKDF (reference sequence). The CDR3 has 14 residues. The CDR3 sequence is CATSRDGQQYGYTF. The CDR3 coding sequence is TGTGCCACCAGCAGAGATGGACAGCAATATGGCTACACCTTC.

The chain uses TRBV5-6 and TRBJ2-1; 7 positions match TRBD1. The length of the CDR3 is 16 residues. Losses at the gene ends were 0 bases for V and 8 bases for J; bases not matched to a gene: 11. CDR1 is SGHDT, CDR2 YYEEEE, per germline. CDR3 residues: CASSLEGGRGSHEQFF. Written as DNA, the CDR3 is TGTGCCAGCAGCTTGGAGGGCGGCAGGGGGTCTCATGAGCAGTTCTTC. Combining the CDR3 with reference TRBV5-6 and TRBJ2-1 gives the whole variable domain DAGVTQSPTHLIKTRGQQVTLRCSPKSGHDTVSWYQQALGQGPQFIFQYYEEEERQRGNFPDRFSGHQFPNYSSELNVNALLLGDSALYLCASSLEGGRGSHEQFFGPGTRLTVL.